This TCR delta chain was sequenced for a study of gamma-delta chains in newborns, infants, children. Study-wide context: Polyclonal expansion of innate γδ T cells after birth follows microbial exposure.

This CDR3 contains 18 residues. Per germline, CDR1 TSWWSYY and CDR2 QGS. The V and J ends lost 4 bases and 2 bases respectively, with 20 bases between them. By share of the sample, this clone is large (0.1 to 1%). This CDR3 is also generated by other DNA sequences in the sample. TCRdb re-processed the reads using CATT. Seen here are more than 1,300 delta-chain clones, around 1.1% observed once, and the top ten hold almost 25%. This receptor was obtained from a child in good health. The gene calls are TRDV1 and TRDJ2; a weak D match, TRDD3 (5 bases). The material sequenced was blood. The chain's CDR3 is CALGVDRFPWGLTAQLFF. CDR3 nucleotides: TGTGCTCTTGGGGTAGACCGTTTCCCTTGGGGCTTGACAGCACAACTCTTCTTT.